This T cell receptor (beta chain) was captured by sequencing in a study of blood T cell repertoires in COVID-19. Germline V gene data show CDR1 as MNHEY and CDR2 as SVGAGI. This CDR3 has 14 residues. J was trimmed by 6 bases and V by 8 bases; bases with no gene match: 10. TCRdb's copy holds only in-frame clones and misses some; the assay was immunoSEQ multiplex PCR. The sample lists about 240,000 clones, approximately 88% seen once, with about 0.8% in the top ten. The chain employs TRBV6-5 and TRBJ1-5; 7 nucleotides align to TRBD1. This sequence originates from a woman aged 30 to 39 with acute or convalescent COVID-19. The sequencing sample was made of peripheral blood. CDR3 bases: TGTGCCAGCGGGAACAGGGGATCTATTCAGCCCCAGCATTTT. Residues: CASGNRGSIQPQHF.